Presented here are 11 T cell receptor beta chains from one specimen sequenced in a study of Graves' ophthalmopathy and Graves' hyperthyroidism. Researchers took RNA transcripts and amplified TCR beta CDR3 regions from them. Amplification began with first-round RT-PCR using HTBI primers, then second-round multiplex PCR was performed. A single record per CDR3 protein comes from TCRdb applying MiXCR to the multiplex PCR reads. The sample lists roughly 600,000 distinct CDR3 sequences, just under 40% seen once, with about 4.2% in the top ten. The specimen was peripheral blood or thyroid tissue (not recorded which). The receptors were gathered from an adult man with Graves' hyperthyroidism.

This clonotype was detected ten times or more. The J gene is TRBJ1-2, the V gene TRBV4-1; no firm D call. Germline V gene sequence: CDR1 MGHRA, CDR2 YSYEKL. The CDR3 extends over 17 amino acids. Trimming took off 0 bases at V and 3 bases at J, with 17 bases between the two ends. CDR3: CASSQDRTVPAYYGYTF. The CDR3 region has the DNA TGCGCCAGCAGCCAAGATAGAACAGTCCCAGCCTACTATGGCTACACCTTC.

This clonotype came up many times. This sequence joins TRBV11-2 and TRBJ1-4; D remains unclear. Between the trimmed V and J ends, which lost 1 base and 4 bases, there was a span of 10 bases. The CDR3 sequence is 15 residues long. Per germline, CDR1 SGHAT and CDR2 FQNNGV. CDR3 residues: CASSLGIRSNEKLFF. The CDR3 region has the DNA TGTGCCAGCAGCTTAGGGATCAGAAGTAATGAAAAACTGTTTTTT.

The chain employs TRBV6-6 and TRBJ1-6; 11 nucleotides align to TRBD1. This CDR3 has 18 amino acids. Germline V CDR1 and CDR2: MNHNY, SVGAGI (reference sequence). The J segment lost 8 bases and the V segment lost 6 bases, leaving 15 bases of the junction unmatched. The CDR3 protein is CASRWRAGTGGLDSPLHF. The DNA of the CDR3 is TGTGCCAGCAGGTGGAGAGCCGGGACAGGGGGTCTAGATTCACCCCTCCACTTT.

The chain couples TRBV29-1 to TRBJ2-5; D gene unclear. The V end was cut by 7 bases, the J end by 2 bases, with 5 bases between. The CDR3 runs to 10 residues. The V gene's germline CDR1 is SQVTM and CDR2 ANQGSEA. The CDR3 region is CSGVQETQYF. CDR3 nucleotides: TGCAGCGGGGTGCAAGAGACCCAGTACTTC.

Ten or more counts support this clonotype. CDR3 DNA: TGCAGCGTTCAGGCGGATACCTACGAGCAGTACTTC. Protein: CSVQADTYEQYF. The chain recombines TRBV29-1 with TRBJ2-7, with no clear D. Trimming pared 5 bases from V and 2 bases from J, leaving 10 bases between. CDR3 length equals 12 residues. Germline-derived CDR1 and CDR2 are SQVTM and ANQGSEA.

This clonotype was recorded many times. V gene TRBV10-2 combines with J gene TRBJ2-2; 11 nucleotides agree with TRBD2. This CDR3 spans 15 amino acids. Germline CDR1 reads WSHSY; CDR2 reads SAAADI. J gave up 6 bases and V 6 bases, and 6 bases lay outside the gene matches. This CDR3 is CASSPTSGAAGELFF. CDR3 in DNA: TGCGCCAGCAGCCCGACTAGCGGGGCTGCCGGGGAGCTGTTTTTT.

This clonotype was counted ten times or more. The rearrangement joins TRBV12-3 or TRBV12-4 to TRBJ2-7, with TRBD2 matching 11 bases. There are 15 residues in the CDR3. Trimming took 4 bases from V and 3 from J; bases not matched to a gene: 5. The CDR3 sequence is CASSSSGGQVYEQYF. CDR3 nucleotides: TGTGCCAGCAGTTCTAGCGGGGGGCAAGTCTACGAGCAGTACTTC.

This chain connects TRBV12-3 or TRBV12-4 to TRBJ2-7, with 8 nucleotides matching TRBD1. With 5 bases clipped from V and 6 bases from J, the junction kept 9 bases outside the gene matches. This CDR3 is built from 14 residues. This chain's CDR3 is CASSPPTGAGEQYF. The CDR3 DNA follows: TGTGCCAGCAGTCCTCCGACAGGGGCGGGCGAGCAGTACTTC.

This sequence joins TRBV12-3 or TRBV12-4 and TRBJ1-5, with D possibly TRBD1 on 5 matching bases. This CDR3 comprises 11 residues. Trimming shortened V by 5 bases and J by 15 bases, and 14 bases separated the two germline ends. This CDR3 is CASSEQGSLHF. As DNA, the CDR3 is TGTGCCAGCAGTGAGCAGGGTTCCCTGCATTTT.

This chain connects TRBV2 to TRBJ1-2, with a tentative D call TRBD1 (5 bases). V was pared by 5 bases and J by 5 bases, with 18 bases between. Germline V lookup: CDR1 SNHLY, CDR2 FYNNEI. CDR3 length: 15 amino acids. The CDR3 sequence is CASSHRGVGVYGYTF. CDR3 in DNA: TGTGCCAGCAGTCACCGGGGGGTTGGGGTGTATGGCTACACCTTC.

The CDR3: CAISEFSGSLNEQYF. The DNA for the CDR3 is TGTGCCATCAGTGAGTTTAGCGGGAGTCTCAATGAGCAGTACTTC. This sequence joins TRBV10-3 and TRBJ2-7, with 9 bases lining up with TRBD2. The trim removed 1 base at V and 7 bases at J, leaving 8 bases unmatched. This CDR3 is 15 amino acids long. Per germline, CDR1 ENHRY and CDR2 SYGVKD.